The 12 T cell receptor beta chains below were found in one sample sequenced in a study of a mutant IDH1 vaccine in newly diagnosed glioma. Sequenced by immunoSEQ multiplex PCR; TCRdb stores in-frame clones only, minus some. The sample lists under 45,000 clones, about 80% occurring once. Their target antigens are unknown. This sample's time point: week 23, last vaccination. The investigators gave 300 ug of mutant IDH1 20-mer peptide in each vaccine dose, together with topical imiquimod. The sequencing used PBMCs, collected from a glioma patient whose treatment included an IDH1 peptide vaccine. Receptors were obtained from a man between 45 and 60 years old with glioma.

The chain combines TRBV5-1 with TRBJ1-1; D uncertain. The CDR3 consists of 14 residues. Germline CDR1 and CDR2: SGHRS and YFSETQ. V lost 4 bases and J lost 5, with 15 bases in between. CDR3 residues: CASSPSVGMTEAFF. The CDR3 nucleotides are TGCGCCAGCAGCCCTTCGGTCGGAATGACTGAAGCTTTCTTT.

This clone was seen a few times. This chain connects TRBV11-1 to TRBJ2-2; D not certain. The CDR3 has 13 amino acids. From germline, CDR1 is SGHAT and CDR2 FQDESV (reference sequence). Trimming removed 1 base at V and 5 bases at J, with 5 bases between. In DNA, the CDR3 is TGTGCCAGCAGCTTAGGCTTTACCGGGGAGCTGTTTTTT. Translated, it gives CASSLGFTGELFF.

The chain employs TRBV5-1 and TRBJ2-7; a possible D gene is TRBD2 (6 bases). Germline V gene lookup returns CDR1 SGHRS and CDR2 YFSETQ. The CDR3 length is 16 residues. The V end was cut by 5 bases, the J end by 0 bases, with 18 bases between. The CDR3 nucleotides are TGCGCCAGCAGACATGGAGGGGATCGTAGCTCCTACGAGCAGTACTTC. Translation: CASRHGGDRSSYEQYF.

The chain is built from TRBV10-3 and TRBJ1-4; D is possibly TRBD1 (6 bases). CDR1 and CDR2 (germline): ENHRY, SYGVKD. CDR3 size: 15 residues. Deletions cut 3 bases from V and 3 bases from J, with 11 bases between. The CDR3 reads CAISEGGNANEKLFF. The CDR3 DNA follows: TGTGCCATCAGTGAAGGGGGGAATGCTAATGAAAAACTGTTTTTT.

In this sample, this clone turned up a few times. The chain couples TRBV7-2 to TRBJ2-7, with D possibly being TRBD1 or TRBD2 (5 bases each). Germline CDR1 reads SGHTA; CDR2 reads FQGNSA. The CDR3 runs 14 residues. V shed 5 bases and J shed 3 bases, with 14 bases lying between them. This CDR3 reads CASSPGLGVYEQYF. CDR3 in DNA: TGTGCCAGCAGCCCCGGCTTGGGGGTCTACGAGCAGTACTTC. The entire variable domain, with the rest obtained from reference TRBV7-2 and TRBJ2-7, is as follows: GAGVSQSPSNKVTEKGKDVELRCDPISGHTALYWYRQSLGQGLEFLIYFQGNSAPDKSGLPSDRFSAERTGGSVSTLTIQRTQQEDSAVYLCASSPGLGVYEQYFGPGTRLTVT.

The chain uses TRBV29-1 and TRBJ2-1; 11 bases are a match to TRBD1. Germline lookup yields CDR1 SQVTM and CDR2 ANQGSEA. The CDR3 is made up of 13 amino acids. The V and J ends lost 6 bases and 6 bases, in that order; junction bases with no gene match: 4. The CDR3 nucleotides read TGCAGCGTCGAGGACAGGGGGCTCAATGAGCAGTTCTTC. The encoded protein is CSVEDRGLNEQFF.

This clone appeared once. The CDR3 DNA reads TGTGCCAGCAGCCCCGGACAATCCTACGAGCAGTACTTC. This gives the protein CASSPGQSYEQYF. V usage is TRBV7-9 and J usage is TRBJ2-7; tentative D call: TRBD1 (5 bases). Per germline, CDR1 SEHNR and CDR2 FQNEAQ (reference sequence). Trimming removed 5 bases at V and 1 base at J, with 9 bases between. The CDR3 loop spans 13 amino acids.

The chain is built from TRBV7-6 and TRBJ1-1; TRBD1 might be the D (5 bases). Germline CDR1 reads SGHVS; CDR2 reads FNYEAQ. There are 15 residues in the CDR3. The germline V and J ends were trimmed by 5 bases and 5 bases, with 18 bases remaining between them. This CDR3 is CASSAFQGIETEAFF. The DNA for the CDR3 is TGTGCCAGCAGCGCGTTTCAGGGAATTGAAACTGAAGCTTTCTTT.

The V call is TRBV18, the J call TRBJ1-4; D is uncertain. This CDR3 is built from 12 residues. The V and J ends lost 2 bases and 4 bases respectively, with 2 bases between them. CDR1 KGHSH and CDR2 LQKENI come from the germline V gene. CDR3 bases: TGTGCCAGCTCACCAGATAATGAAAAACTGTTTTTT. Its protein is CASSPDNEKLFF.

V gene TRBV5-8 combines with J gene TRBJ2-3, with TRBD2 as a possible D gene (5 bases). V was clipped by 2 bases and J by 0 bases, with 10 bases between them. In germline, CDR1 is SGHTS, CDR2 YDEGEE. The CDR3 is 15 residues long. This CDR3 is CASSFHRGSTDTQYF. CDR3 bases: TGTGCCAGCAGCTTTCATCGGGGAAGCACAGATACGCAGTATTTT.

Points on this clone: Other DNA sequences in this sample translate to the same CDR3. The chain couples TRBV30 to TRBJ1-4; D is ambiguous. This CDR3 region has 13 residues. CDR1 is GTSNPN and CDR2 is SVGIG in the germline V gene (reference sequence). V dropped 3 bases and J dropped 0 bases, with 5 bases sitting between them. The CDR3, as DNA: TGTGCCTGGAGGCGAGCAACTAATGAAAAACTGTTTTTT. It translates to CAWRRATNEKLFF.

This clone was seen once. V gene TRBV14 combines with J gene TRBJ1-4; D unclear. The CDR3 extends over 16 amino acids. The V end lost 3 bases, the J end lost 1 base, and 12 bases lay between the germline ends. CDR1 and CDR2 from the germline V gene are SGHDN and FVKESK. Here the CDR3 reads CASSQGNPGTNEKLFF. The CDR3 DNA reads TGTGCCAGCAGCCAGGGAAACCCGGGAACTAATGAAAAACTGTTTTTT.